Below, 10 T cell receptor beta chains from the same sample are listed, as sequenced in a study of cytomegalovirus exposure and HLA in healthy donors. The PCR ran on 60 Vbeta and 13 Jbeta primers. The repertoire was sequenced with immunoSEQ multiplex PCR; TCRdb's copy has only in-frame clones and lacks some. The data show just under 250,000 clones, 82% seen once. What was sequenced was PBMCs. The receptors here all came from a middle-aged woman in good health and CMV-seropositive.

The J gene is TRBJ1-2, the V gene TRBV6-6; 9 bases are a match to TRBD1. Losses at the gene ends were 6 bases for V and 8 bases for J; bases not matched to a gene: 13. The CDR3 has 15 amino acids. The germline CDR1 and CDR2 sequences are MNHNY and SVGAGI (reference sequence). CDR3 sequence reads: CASSSPFDRGIGYTF. CDR3 in DNA: TGTGCCAGCAGCTCCCCCTTCGACAGGGGGATCGGCTACACCTTC.

The J gene is TRBJ2-5, the V gene TRBV5-4; D ambiguous. The CDR3 has 16 amino acids. Trimming removed 1 base at V and 1 base at J, with 14 bases between. The germline V gene encodes CDR1 SGHNT and CDR2 YYREEE (reference sequence). CDR3 loop: CASSLSLELGQETQYF. The CDR3 region has the DNA TGTGCCAGCAGCTTGTCCCTAGAATTAGGCCAAGAGACCCAGTACTTC.

Only a few counts were recorded for this clone. Other DNA sequences in this specimen translate into the identical CDR3. V is TRBV6-5 and J is TRBJ1-1; tentative D call: TRBD1 (5 bases). Germline values: CDR1 MNHEY, CDR2 SVGAGI. The V end lost 4 bases, the J end lost 8 bases, and 8 bases lay between the germline ends. CDR3 length equals 11 residues. The CDR3 loop reads CASSLAGEAFF. The CDR3 bases are TGTGCCAGCAGTTTGGCAGGGGAAGCTTTCTTT.

The chain recombines TRBV4-3 with TRBJ1-2; D might be TRBD1 (5 bases). The CDR3 has 14 amino acids. V lost 1 base and J lost 7, with 13 bases in between. Germline values: CDR1 LGHNA, CDR2 YSLEER. The DNA of the CDR3 is TGCGCCAGCAGCCAAGGTGAAGGGGCGCTTGGCTACACCTTC. Translation gives CASSQGEGALGYTF.

The chain employs TRBV25-1 and TRBJ2-5; D possibly corresponds to TRBD1 (5 bases). V lost 7 bases, J lost 5 bases, and 17 bases lay in between. Germline CDR1 MGHDK, CDR2 SYGVNS. The CDR3 spans 14 residues. The CDR3 nucleotides are TGTGCCAGCACTTATCTAGGGGTAGGGGAGACCCAGTACTTC. Its protein product is CASTYLGVGETQYF.

The chain couples TRBV29-1 to TRBJ2-6, with TRBD1 identical over 8 bases. The CDR3 sequence is 16 residues long. Germline CDR1 reads SQVTM; CDR2 reads ANQGSEA. V shed 6 bases and J 0 bases; nucleotides not matched to a gene: 7. The CDR3 sequence: CSVGTGLSSGANVLTF. CDR3 DNA sequence: TGCAGCGTCGGGACAGGCCTAAGCTCTGGGGCCAACGTCCTGACTTTC.

This chain uses TRBV18 with TRBJ2-7, with D possibly matching TRBD2 (6 bases). CDR1 KGHSH and CDR2 LQKENI come from the germline V gene. With 3 bases removed from V and 4 bases from J, the gap between germline ends came to 34 bases. CDR3 length equals 21 residues. The CDR3 protein is CASSPLTGGGRWGERLYEQYF. The CDR3 DNA reads TGTGCCAGCTCACCGTTAACAGGAGGTGGTCGATGGGGGGAGAGGCTTTACGAGCAGTACTTC.

V usage is TRBV7-2 and J usage is TRBJ2-2; 10 bases are a match to TRBD2. The CDR3 consists of 15 residues. CDR1 SGHTA and CDR2 FQGNSA come from the germline V gene. The junction had 3 bases not matched to a gene; V was cut back by 3 bases and J by 5 bases. CDR3 nucleotides: TGTGCCAGCAGCTTGGGGACTAGCGTTACCGGGGAGCTGTTTTTT. It codes for CASSLGTSVTGELFF.

In its sample, this clone was seen once. V usage is TRBV4-2 and J usage is TRBJ2-7, with 10 bases matching TRBD2. Germline V gene data show CDR1 as LGHNA and CDR2 as YNFKEQ. The CDR3 spans 14 residues. The ends lost 2 bases at V and 3 bases at J; junction bases unmatched: 1. CDR3 coding DNA: TGTGCCAGCAGCCAAAGCGGGAGGGACTACGAGCAGTACTTC. Its protein product is CASSQSGRDYEQYF.

This chain connects TRBV28 to TRBJ1-1; 8 bases are a match to TRBD1. The CDR3 contains 12 residues. With V trimmed by 7 bases and J by 4 bases, 2 bases remained unmatched. Per the germline V gene, CDR1 is MDHEN and CDR2 is SYDVKM. CDR3 in amino acids: CASNRGVTEAFF. The CDR3, as DNA: TGTGCCAGCAACAGGGGGGTCACTGAAGCTTTCTTT.